This T cell receptor (beta chain) was sequenced for a study of T cells in localized non-small cell lung cancer. This table comes from immunoSEQ multiplex PCR, and its TCRdb copy is limited to in-frame clones, with some not included. The table has 1,200 to 1,500 clones, 20% to 25% seen once. General observations from the study: Tumor trailed uninvolved adjacent lung in T cell clonality, which peaked there.

Nonneoplastic adjacent lung devoid of atypia was obtained no less than 2 cm from the tumor margin. About this clone: Antigen unknown.

Trimming cost V 2 bases and J 4 bases, with 9 bases left between them. Germline lookup yields CDR1 KGHSH and CDR2 LQKENI. The CDR3 has 15 residues. This chain links TRBV18 with TRBJ2-6, with unresolved D. The clonotype was recovered from a woman aged 40 to 75 with stage I lung adenocarcinoma. The sequencing here drew on normal lung tissue next to the tumor, taken before any cancer treatment. The CDR3 loop reads CASSPTVGGANVLTF. The DNA for the CDR3 is TGTGCCAGCTCACCAACAGTAGGAGGGGCCAACGTCCTGACTTTC. The full variable domain, completed using reference TRBV18 and TRBJ2-6, is NAGVMQNPRHLVRRRGQEARLRCSPMKGHSHVYWYRQLPEEGLKFMVYLQKENIIDESGMPKERFSAEFPKEGPSILRIQQVVRGDSAAYFCASSPTVGGANVLTFGAGSRLTVL.